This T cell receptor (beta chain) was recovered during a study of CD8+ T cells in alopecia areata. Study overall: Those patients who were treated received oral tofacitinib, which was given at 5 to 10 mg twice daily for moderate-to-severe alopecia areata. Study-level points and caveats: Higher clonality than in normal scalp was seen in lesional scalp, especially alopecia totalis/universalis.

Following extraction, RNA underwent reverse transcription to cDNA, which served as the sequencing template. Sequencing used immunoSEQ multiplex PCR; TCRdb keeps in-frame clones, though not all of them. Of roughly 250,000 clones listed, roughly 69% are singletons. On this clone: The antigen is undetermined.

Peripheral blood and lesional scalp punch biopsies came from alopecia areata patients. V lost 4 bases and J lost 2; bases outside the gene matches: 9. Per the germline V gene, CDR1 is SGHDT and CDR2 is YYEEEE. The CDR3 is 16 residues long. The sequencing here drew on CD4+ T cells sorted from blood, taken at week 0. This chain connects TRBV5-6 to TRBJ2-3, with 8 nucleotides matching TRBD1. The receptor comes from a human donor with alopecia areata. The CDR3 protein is CASSGTGSFSTDTQYF. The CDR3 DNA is TGTGCCAGCAGCGGGACAGGATCCTTCTCCACAGATACGCAGTATTTT.